Included here is one TCR beta chain sequence, with context. This sample is part of a study of T cell responses to AZD1222 COVID-19 vaccine. This CDR3 has 14 residues. Unmatched junction bases numbered 9, after V lost 7 bases and J lost 3 bases. From germline, CDR1 is MNHEY and CDR2 SVGAGI. Assay: immunoSEQ multiplex PCR; the TCRdb copy retains only in-frame clones and omits some. This table has roughly 110,000 clones, more than 85% appearing once. The gene calls are TRBV6-5 and TRBJ2-7, with 7 bases identical to TRBD1. This sequence originates from an adult in good health. Sequenced here: peripheral blood, sampled on day 0 of AZD1222 vaccination. As DNA, the CDR3 is TGTGCCAGCAAAGGCAGGGGGAAAGGCTACGAGCAGTACTTC. This encodes CASKGRGKGYEQYF.